Below are 13 T cell receptor beta chains sequenced from a single sample in a study of graft-versus-host responses after intestinal transplantation. Sequencing was performed with immunoSEQ multiplex PCR; in TCRdb, only in-frame clones are kept and a portion is missing. The sample has over 75,000 clones, roughly nine tenths seen once; the top ten hold approximately 0.35%. No antigen is known for these receptors. The sequences come from unstimulated CD4+ T cells sorted from spleen or lymph node cells, collected before intestinal transplant. Receptors were obtained from a human donor who received an intestinal transplant.

The chain employs TRBV6-1 and TRBJ2-1, with 12 bases that match TRBD2. Germline trimming cut 4 bases from V and 7 bases from J; bases unmatched to any gene: 8. From germline, CDR1 is MNHNS and CDR2 SASEGT. This CDR3 is built from 16 residues. CDR3 region: CASSGGRGLAGNEQFF. As DNA, the CDR3 is TGTGCCAGCAGTGGGGGCCGAGGACTAGCGGGAAATGAGCAGTTCTTC.

The gene calls are TRBV6-6 and TRBJ1-2, with TRBD1 identical over 8 bases. The CDR3 runs 14 residues. Germline assignment: CDR1 MNHNY and CDR2 SVGAGI (reference sequence). Trimming took 6 bases from V and 4 from J; bases not matched to a gene: 7. In DNA form, the CDR3 reads TGTGCCAGCAGGTCCGGGACAGGCGTCTATGGCTACACCTTC. Protein product: CASRSGTGVYGYTF.

V is TRBV5-1 and J is TRBJ2-2; 9 nucleotides agree with TRBD2. The CDR3 contains 16 residues. The J segment lost 3 bases and the V segment lost 4 bases, leaving 7 bases of the junction unmatched. The germline CDR1 and CDR2 sequences are SGHRS and YFSETQ. CDR3 region: CASSIGLASHTGELFF. In DNA, the CDR3 is TGCGCCAGCAGCATAGGACTAGCGAGCCACACCGGGGAGCTGTTTTTT.

V and J are TRBV19 and TRBJ2-3; 11 nucleotides agree with TRBD2. Trimming cost V 3 bases and J 4 bases; bases outside gene matches: 3. The germline V gene has CDR1 LNHDA and CDR2 SQIVND (reference sequence). The CDR3 runs 15 residues. The CDR3 sequence: CASSILLAGADTQYF. Written as DNA, the CDR3 is TGTGCCAGTAGTATCCTACTAGCGGGAGCAGATACGCAGTATTTT.

The CDR3 loop reads CASTKGQSNSPLHF. CDR3 bases: TGTGCCAGCACGAAGGGACAGTCTAATTCACCCCTCCACTTT. The V call is TRBV7-9, the J call TRBJ1-6, with 7 bases lining up with TRBD1. CDR3 size: 14 residues. Germline trimming cut 7 bases from V and 6 bases from J; bases unmatched to any gene: 6. Germline V gene sequence: CDR1 SEHNR, CDR2 FQNEAQ (reference sequence).

This sequence joins TRBV19 and TRBJ1-5; TRBD1 aligns across 8 bases. CDR3 length equals 13 residues. Germline V CDR1 and CDR2: LNHDA, SQIVND (reference sequence). V shed 5 bases, J shed 5 bases, and the junction held 2 bases outside the gene matches. The CDR3 sequence is CASSLDRDQPQHF. The CDR3 region has the DNA TGTGCCAGTAGTCTGGACAGGGATCAGCCCCAGCATTTT. The full variable domain, with the rest looked up from reference TRBV19 and TRBJ1-5, is DGGITQSPKYLFRKEGQNVTLSCEQNLNHDAMYWYRQDPGQGLRLIYYSQIVNDFQKGDIAEGYSVSREKKESFPLTVTSAQKNPTAFYLCASSLDRDQPQHFGDGTRLSIL.

This clone was seen only a few times. The chain carries TRBV27 and TRBJ2-2; D is undetermined. Germline CDR1 and CDR2: MNHEY and SMNVEV (reference sequence). V dropped 7 bases and J dropped 0 bases, with 21 bases sitting between them. The CDR3 loop spans 18 amino acids. Here the CDR3 reads CASTLYWPPRPNTGELFF. In nucleotides, the CDR3 is TGTGCCAGCACCCTATACTGGCCCCCGCGGCCGAACACCGGGGAGCTGTTTTTT.

The chain is built from TRBV19 and TRBJ1-5; a possible D gene is TRBD1 (6 bases). There are 15 residues in the CDR3. Germline V gene data show CDR1 as LNHDA and CDR2 as SQIVND (reference sequence). Trimming took off 6 bases at V and 2 bases at J, with 14 bases between the two ends. The CDR3 bases are TGTGCCAGTAGGGAACAGGGTGTACGCAATCAGCCCCAGCATTTT. Encoded protein: CASREQGVRNQPQHF.

The genes are TRBV28 and TRBJ2-7; TRBD2 matches 9 bases. The CDR3 sequence is 15 residues long. Germline CDR1 is MDHEN and CDR2 is SYDVKM. The V segment lost 2 bases and the J segment 2 bases; nucleotides outside the gene matches: 4. The CDR3 sequence: CASSLMAGGPYEQYF. The CDR3 nucleotides read TGTGCCAGCAGTTTAATGGCGGGGGGGCCCTACGAGCAGTACTTC.

The V gene is TRBV6-5, the J gene TRBJ2-7; 10 nucleotides line up with TRBD1. CDR1 MNHEY and CDR2 SVGAGI come from the germline V gene. The CDR3 spans 15 residues. The V gene end was trimmed by 0 bases and the J gene end by 5 bases; junction bases not matched to a gene: 4. The CDR3 loop reads CASSYSGQGRHEQYF. Written as DNA, the CDR3 is TGTGCCAGCAGTTACTCGGGACAGGGGCGCCACGAGCAGTACTTC.

This chain joins TRBV28 and TRBJ1-5, with a tentative D call TRBD1 (6 bases). Per the germline V gene, CDR1 is MDHEN and CDR2 is SYDVKM. This CDR3 spans 13 amino acids. Trimming pared 3 bases from V and 6 bases from J, leaving 9 bases between. The CDR3 DNA reads as TGTGCCAGCAGTTTCGTACAGGGTCAGCCCCAGCATTTT. As protein: CASSFVQGQPQHF.

The chain uses TRBV30 and TRBJ1-2; 10 positions agree with TRBD1. V lost 2 bases and J lost 8; bases outside the gene matches: 11. The CDR3 length is 15 residues. Germline V gene data show CDR1 as GTSNPN and CDR2 as SVGIG (reference sequence). The CDR3 sequence: CAWSSRDRGEWGYTF. The CDR3, as DNA: TGTGCCTGGAGTTCCAGGGACAGGGGAGAATGGGGCTACACCTTC.

V is TRBV4-2 and J is TRBJ2-1, with D unclear. V lost 4 bases to trimming and J lost 2 bases, with 9 bases between them. CDR1 is LGHNA, CDR2 YNFKEQ, per germline. The CDR3 is 14 residues long. In nucleotides, the CDR3 is TGTGCCAGCAGCCGCCGGCAGGCCTACAATGAGCAGTTCTTC. Translating gives CASSRRQAYNEQFF.